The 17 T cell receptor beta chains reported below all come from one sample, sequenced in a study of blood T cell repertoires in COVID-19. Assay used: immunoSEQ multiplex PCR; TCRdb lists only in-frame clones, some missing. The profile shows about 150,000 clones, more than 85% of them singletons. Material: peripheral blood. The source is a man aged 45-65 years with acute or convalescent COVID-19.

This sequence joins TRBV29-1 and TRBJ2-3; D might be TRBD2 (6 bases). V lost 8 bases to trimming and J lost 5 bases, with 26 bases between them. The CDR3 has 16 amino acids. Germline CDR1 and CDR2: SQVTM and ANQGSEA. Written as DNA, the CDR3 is TGCAGCATGCGGACTAATGCTAGGGGCACCGAAGATACGCAGTATTTT. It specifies CSMRTNARGTEDTQYF.

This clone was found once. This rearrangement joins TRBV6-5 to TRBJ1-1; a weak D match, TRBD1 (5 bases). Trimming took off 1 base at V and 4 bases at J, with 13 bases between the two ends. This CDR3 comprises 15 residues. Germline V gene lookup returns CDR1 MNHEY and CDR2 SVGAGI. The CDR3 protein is CASSYWQGMSTEAFF. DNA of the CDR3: TGTGCCAGCAGTTACTGGCAGGGTATGAGCACTGAAGCTTTCTTT.

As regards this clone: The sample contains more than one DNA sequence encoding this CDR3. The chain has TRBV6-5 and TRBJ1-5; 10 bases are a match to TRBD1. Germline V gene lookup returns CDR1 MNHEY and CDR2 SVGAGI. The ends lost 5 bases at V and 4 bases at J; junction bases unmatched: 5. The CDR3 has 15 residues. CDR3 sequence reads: CASSPGTGVNQPQHF. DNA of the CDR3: TGTGCCAGCAGTCCCGGGACAGGGGTTAATCAGCCCCAGCATTTT.

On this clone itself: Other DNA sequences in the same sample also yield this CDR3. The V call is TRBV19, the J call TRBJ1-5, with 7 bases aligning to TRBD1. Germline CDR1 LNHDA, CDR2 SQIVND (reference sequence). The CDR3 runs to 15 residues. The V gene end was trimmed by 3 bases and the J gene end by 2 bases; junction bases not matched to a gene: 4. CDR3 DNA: TGTGCCAGTAGTATCCAAGACAGGGGCAATCAGCCCCAGCATTTT. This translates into CASSIQDRGNQPQHF.

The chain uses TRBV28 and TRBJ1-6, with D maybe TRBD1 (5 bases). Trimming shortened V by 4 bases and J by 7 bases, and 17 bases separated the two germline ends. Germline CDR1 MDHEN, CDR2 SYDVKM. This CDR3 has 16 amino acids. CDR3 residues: CASSSADTVGNSPLHF. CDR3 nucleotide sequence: TGTGCCAGCAGTTCGGCGGACACGGTAGGGAATTCACCCCTCCACTTT.

The CDR3 bases are TGTGCCAGCAGCTTAGCATGGGACAGCTATTACGAGCAGTACTTC. Amino acid sequence: CASSLAWDSYYEQYF. The chain is built from TRBV11-2 and TRBJ2-7; 7 bases fit TRBD1. The ends lost 1 base at V and 4 bases at J; junction bases unmatched: 7. This CDR3 is 15 amino acids long. Germline CDR1 SGHAT, CDR2 FQNNGV.

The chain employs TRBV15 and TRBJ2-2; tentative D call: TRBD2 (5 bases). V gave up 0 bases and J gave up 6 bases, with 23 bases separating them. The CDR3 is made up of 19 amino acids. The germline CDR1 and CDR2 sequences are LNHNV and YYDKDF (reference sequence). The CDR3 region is CATSRESLVRSDDAGELFF. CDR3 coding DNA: TGTGCCACCAGCAGAGAAAGCCTCGTTCGTAGCGACGACGCCGGGGAGCTGTTTTTT.

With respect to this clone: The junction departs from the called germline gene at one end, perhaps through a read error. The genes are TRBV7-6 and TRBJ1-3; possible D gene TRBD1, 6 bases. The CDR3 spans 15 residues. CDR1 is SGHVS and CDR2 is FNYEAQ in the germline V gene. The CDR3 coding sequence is TGTGCCAGCAGCTTAGCAGACAGGTCTGCAAACACCATATATTTT. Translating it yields CASSLADRSANTIYF.

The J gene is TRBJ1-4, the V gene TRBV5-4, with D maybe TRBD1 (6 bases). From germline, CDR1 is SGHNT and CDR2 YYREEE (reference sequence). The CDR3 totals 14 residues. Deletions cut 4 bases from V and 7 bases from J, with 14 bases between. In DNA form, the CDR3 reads TGTGCCAGCAGCCAGGGGACCCAGGCTGAAAAACTGTTTTTT. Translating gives CASSQGTQAEKLFF. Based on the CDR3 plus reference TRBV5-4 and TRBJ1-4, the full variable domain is ETGVTQSPTHLIKTRGQQVTLRCSSQSGHNTVSWYQQALGQGPQFIFQYYREEENGRGNFPPRFSGLQFPNYSSELNVNALELDDSALYLCASSQGTQAEKLFFGSGTQLSVL.

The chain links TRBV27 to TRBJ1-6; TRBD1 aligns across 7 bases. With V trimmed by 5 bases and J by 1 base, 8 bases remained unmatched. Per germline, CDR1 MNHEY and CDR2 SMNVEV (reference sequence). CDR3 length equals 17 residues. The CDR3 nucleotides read TGTGCCAGCAGTACCCCGACAGGGACGTCCTATAATTCACCCCTCCACTTT. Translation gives CASSTPTGTSYNSPLHF.

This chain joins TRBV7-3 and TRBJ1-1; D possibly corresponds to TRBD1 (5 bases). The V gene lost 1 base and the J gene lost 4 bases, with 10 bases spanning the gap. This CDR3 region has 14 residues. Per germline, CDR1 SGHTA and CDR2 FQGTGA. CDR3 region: CASSLMGEGTEAFF. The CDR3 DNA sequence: TGTGCCAGCAGCTTAATGGGGGAGGGCACTGAAGCTTTCTTT. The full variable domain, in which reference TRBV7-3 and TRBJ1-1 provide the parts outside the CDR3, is GAGVSQTPSNKVTEKGKYVELRCDPISGHTALYWYRQSLGQGPEFLIYFQGTGAADDSGLPNDRFFAVRPEGSVSTLKIQRTERGDSAVYLCASSLMGEGTEAFFGQGTRLTVV.

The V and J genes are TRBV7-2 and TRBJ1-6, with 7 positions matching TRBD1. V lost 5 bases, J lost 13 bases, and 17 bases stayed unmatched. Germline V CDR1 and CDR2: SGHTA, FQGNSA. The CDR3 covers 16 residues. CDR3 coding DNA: TGTGCCAGCAGCCCCGGAGCCAGGGCAGGGGGATTGCCCCTCCACTTT. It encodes CASSPGARAGGLPLHF.

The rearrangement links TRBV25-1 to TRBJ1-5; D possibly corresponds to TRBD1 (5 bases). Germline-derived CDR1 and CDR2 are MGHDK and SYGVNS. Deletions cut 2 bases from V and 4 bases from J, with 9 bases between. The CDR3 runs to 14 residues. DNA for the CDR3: TGTGCCAGCAGTGAAGCAGGGACTAATCAGCCCCAGCATTTT. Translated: CASSEAGTNQPQHF.

The CDR3 sequence is CASSFPSGRPGGELFF. Here the CDR3 DNA reads TGTGCCAGCAGCTTCCCTAGCGGGAGACCGGGCGGGGAGCTGTTTTTT. The chain carries TRBV11-2 and TRBJ2-2, with 10 bases lining up with TRBD2. Per the germline V gene, CDR1 is SGHAT and CDR2 is FQNNGV. This CDR3 comprises 16 residues. J lost 7 bases, V lost 3 bases, and 8 bases had no gene match.

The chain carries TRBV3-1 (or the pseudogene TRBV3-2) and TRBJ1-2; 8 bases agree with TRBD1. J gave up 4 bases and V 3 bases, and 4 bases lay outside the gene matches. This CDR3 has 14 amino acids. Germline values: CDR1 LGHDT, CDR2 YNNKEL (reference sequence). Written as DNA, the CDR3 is TGTGCCAGCAGCCAGCCGGGACAGGTCTATGGCTACACCTTC. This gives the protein CASSQPGQVYGYTF.

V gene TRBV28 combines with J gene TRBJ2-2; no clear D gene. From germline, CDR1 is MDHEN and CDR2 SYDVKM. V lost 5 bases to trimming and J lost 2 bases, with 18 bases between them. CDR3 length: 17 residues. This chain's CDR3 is CASSPLISIHNTGELFF. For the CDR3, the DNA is TGTGCCAGCAGTCCCCTAATAAGCATCCACAACACCGGGGAGCTGTTTTTT.

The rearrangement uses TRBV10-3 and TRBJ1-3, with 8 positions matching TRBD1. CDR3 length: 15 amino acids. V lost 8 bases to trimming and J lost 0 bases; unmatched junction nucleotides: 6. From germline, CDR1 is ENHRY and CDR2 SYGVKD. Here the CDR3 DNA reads TGTGCCATCGCAGGGGGCCAAATCTCTGGAAACACCATATATTTT. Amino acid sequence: CAIAGGQISGNTIYF.